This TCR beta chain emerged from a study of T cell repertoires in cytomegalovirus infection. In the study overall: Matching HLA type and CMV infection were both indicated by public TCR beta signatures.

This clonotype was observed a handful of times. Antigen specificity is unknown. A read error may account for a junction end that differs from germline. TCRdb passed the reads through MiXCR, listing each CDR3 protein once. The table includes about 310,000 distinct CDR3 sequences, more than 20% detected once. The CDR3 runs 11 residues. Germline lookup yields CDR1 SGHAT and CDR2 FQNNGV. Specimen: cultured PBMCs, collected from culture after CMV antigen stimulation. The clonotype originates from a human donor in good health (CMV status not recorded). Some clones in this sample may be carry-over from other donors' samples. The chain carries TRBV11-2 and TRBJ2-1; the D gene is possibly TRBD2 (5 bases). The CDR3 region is CASSLASEQFF. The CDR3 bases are TGTGCCAGCAGTTTAGCGAGTGAGCAGTTCTTC.